This entry is about one TCR beta chain. The data were obtained in a study of blood T cell repertoires in COVID-19. Across the study: Donors in the United States, Italy and Spain gave samples during acute or convalescent COVID-19. T cells, B-cell-depleted T cells, or PBMCs supplied cDNA or gDNA.

In the study's own analysis: Amplification with reference gene primers provided the estimates of nucleated cell counts. Repertoires were generated with immunoSEQ multiplex PCR, while TCRdb's copy carries only in-frame clones and drops some. That table furnishes V, J and clone size, whereas the DNA furnished D and trimming. The table includes over 120,000 clones, around four fifths detected once. Deletions cut 4 bases from V and 5 bases from J, with 12 bases between. The CDR3 loop spans 14 amino acids. Germline V gene data show CDR1 as SGHDT and CDR2 as YYEEEE. The TCR sequence derives from a human donor in a cohort sampled during active COVID-19. The sequenced sample consisted of peripheral blood. This sequence joins TRBV5-6 and TRBJ1-4; D is possibly TRBD1 (5 bases). The CDR3 region has the DNA TGTGCCAGCAGCCCCGGGTGGGGCAATGAAAAACTGTTTTTT. This gives the protein CASSPGWGNEKLFF. The full variable domain, in which reference TRBV5-6 and TRBJ1-4 provide the parts outside the CDR3, is DAGVTQSPTHLIKTRGQQVTLRCSPKSGHDTVSWYQQALGQGPQFIFQYYEEEERQRGNFPDRFSGHQFPNYSSELNVNALLLGDSALYLCASSPGWGNEKLFFGSGTQLSVL.